This T cell receptor beta chain was obtained from a study of CD8+ T cells in alopecia areata. This clone was counted a few times. Its antigen is unknown. Germline CDR1 and CDR2: SGHDT and YYEEEE. V was shortened by 0 bases and J by 5 bases, with 14 bases between the two germline ends. The CDR3 has 15 amino acids. The sequencing template was cDNA reverse transcribed from extracted RNA. This table comes from immunoSEQ multiplex PCR, and its TCRdb copy is limited to in-frame clones, with some not included. The sample records 200,000 to 250,000 clones, 45% to 70% being singletons. General study results and limits: Alopecia totalis/universalis scalp especially showed more expanded CD8+ clones than normal scalp. In patients, TCRs were shared less clearly than in mice, and HLA may possibly be involved. Resident alphabeta T cells of normal skin are also sequenced in scalp samples.

CD4+ and CD8+ T cells were sorted from PBMCs. This chain joins TRBV5-6 and TRBJ1-1, with D unresolved. Sequencing used CD8+ T cells sorted from blood. This TCR was recovered from a human donor in good health. This CDR3 reads CASSLASGFDTEAFF. In DNA form, the CDR3 reads TGTGCCAGCAGCTTGGCTTCGGGGTTCGATACTGAAGCTTTCTTT.